These 4 T cell receptor beta chains were sequenced from one sample in a study of shared clonotypes between healthy human individuals. Sequencing was performed with immunoSEQ multiplex PCR; in TCRdb, only in-frame clones are kept and a portion is missing. The repertoire includes 450,000 to 500,000 clones, roughly 85% of them detected once, and approximately 12% sits in the top ten. Sequenced sample: PBMCs. The receptors shown here come from a woman in her thirties or forties in good health. Some clones in this sample may be carry-over from other donors' samples.

This sequence joins TRBV30 and TRBJ1-2, with D unresolved. Germline V gene lookup returns CDR1 GTSNPN and CDR2 SVGIG (reference sequence). V shed 8 bases and J shed 8 bases, with 15 bases lying between them. There are 11 residues in the CDR3. The CDR3 sequence: CASGKGGGYTF. The CDR3 region has the DNA TGTGCCAGTGGTAAAGGCGGGGGCTACACCTTC.

The chain is built from TRBV15 and TRBJ2-5, with TRBD2 identical over 8 bases. This CDR3 is 15 amino acids long. The V gene's germline CDR1 is LNHNV and CDR2 YYDKDF (reference sequence). Losses at the gene ends were 3 bases for V and 10 bases for J; bases not matched to a gene: 13. The CDR3 is CATSSGTSGAEVQYF. The CDR3 region has the DNA TGTGCCACCAGCAGTGGGACTAGTGGCGCTGAGGTCCAGTACTTC.

The CDR3 here is CASSPAAYEQYF. CDR3 coding DNA: TGTGCCAGCAGTCCAGCCGCCTACGAGCAGTACTTC. The rearrangement links TRBV6-6 to TRBJ2-7; D gene uncertain. Trimming removed 5 bases at V and 2 bases at J, with 7 bases between. Germline assignment: CDR1 MNHNY and CDR2 SVGAGI (reference sequence). CDR3 length: 12 residues.

The rearrangement uses TRBV19 and TRBJ1-3, with D possibly being TRBD1 (5 bases). The CDR3 extends over 16 amino acids. Per the germline V gene, CDR1 is LNHDA and CDR2 is SQIVND (reference sequence). Trimming pared 5 bases from V and 0 bases from J, leaving 14 bases between. Here the CDR3 reads CASSWGPASSGNTIYF. The CDR3 coding sequence is TGTGCCAGTAGTTGGGGACCCGCGAGCTCTGGAAACACCATATATTTT.